This is a list of T cell receptor beta chains from one sample in a study of cytomegalovirus exposure and HLA in healthy donors. Using immunoSEQ multiplex PCR, the repertoire was profiled, and TCRdb retains in-frame clones only, with some absent. In the table there are about 110,000 clones, roughly 90% of which are singletons. The material sequenced was PBMCs. The source is a woman under 30 in good health and CMV-seropositive. CDR3s include the opening cysteine and the closing phenylalanine or tryptophan. D genes are given only for firm matches. Size tells how often a clone was seen (once, few, many) or the class of an expanded clone, and some rows leave it out.

V	D	size	J	length	DNA	CDR3
TRBV29-1	-	-	TRBJ1-3	14	TGCAGCGTTGAACGACAGGTCTCTGGAAACACCATATATTTT	CSVERQVSGNTIYF
TRBV27	TRBD2	-	TRBJ2-2	17	TGTGCCAGCAGTGGACTAGCGGGGGGGCAAGGCACCGGGGAGCTGTTTTTT	CASSGLAGGQGTGELFF
TRBV28	TRBD1	few	TRBJ1-3	15	TGTGCCAGCAGTGCGACAGGGGGCTCGGGAAACACCATATATTTT	CASSATGGSGNTIYF
TRBV4-1	TRBD1	-	TRBJ1-5	17	TGCGCCAGCAGCCAACTAGCACCGGGACAGGGGCTAGGGCCCCAGCATTTT	CASSQLAPGQGLGPQHF
TRBV7-2	TRBD2	-	TRBJ2-1	12	TGTGCCACTACTAGCGGGGGGGATGAGCAGTTCTTC	CATTSGGDEQFF
TRBV5-1	-	-	TRBJ1-6	16	TGCGCCAGCAGCTCGGCGGTATGGAGGCCGGGTTCACCCCTCCACTTT	CASSSAVWRPGSPLHF
TRBV7-9	-	-	TRBJ1-3	15	TGTGCCAGCAGCCGTCGGTCTCGGTTTGGAAACACCATATATTTT	CASSRRSRFGNTIYF
TRBV10-3	TRBD1	-	TRBJ2-2	18	TGTGCCATCAGTTTTTCCGGGACAGGGGACTCGAGCACCGGGGAGCTGTTTTTT	CAISFSGTGDSSTGELFF
TRBV29-1	-	-	TRBJ2-1	12	TGCAGCGTTGAAGCAAAGGGGAATGAGCAGTTCTTC	CSVEAKGNEQFF
TRBV19	TRBD1	-	TRBJ1-6	15	TGTGCCAGTAGTACCCGGGACAGGGGGAATTCACCCCTCCACTTT	CASSTRDRGNSPLHF
TRBV19	-	-	TRBJ2-5	14	TGTGCCAGTAGTATAGGACAGGGAGGAGAGACCCAGTACTTC	CASSIGQGGETQYF
TRBV28	-	-	TRBJ2-1	11	TGTGCCAGCACCTACAGGGATGAGCAGTTCTTC	CASTYRDEQFF
TRBV19	-	few	TRBJ1-4	14	TGTGCCAGTAGTATAGTCGCAACTAATGAAAAACTGTTTTTT	CASSIVATNEKLFF
TRBV27	TRBD1	-	TRBJ1-2	12	TGTGCCAGCAGTTTAACTGACAGGGACTACACCTTC	CASSLTDRDYTF
TRBV4-2	TRBD1	-	TRBJ1-5	15	TGTGCCAGCAGCCAAGAGACAGGGCCGAATCAGCCCCAGCATTTT	CASSQETGPNQPQHF
TRBV19	-	-	TRBJ1-5	15	TGTGCCAGTAGTATAGTGCGGGGTTGGGGTCAGCCCCAGCATTTT	CASSIVRGWGQPQHF
TRBV10-1	-	-	TRBJ2-1	14	TGCGCCAGCAGCCGGGACTTTAGCAACAATGAGCAGTTCTTC	CASSRDFSNNEQFF
TRBV5-1	-	-	TRBJ2-1	15	TGCGCCAGCAGCTTTCCGGGACACCGCTCCAATGAGCAGTTCTTC	CASSFPGHRSNEQFF
TRBV27	-	-	TRBJ2-1	12	TGTGCCAGCAGGCCACCCGGGGTTGAGCAGTTCTTC	CASRPPGVEQFF
TRBV5-1	TRBD2	-	TRBJ2-5	17	TGCGCCAGCAGCGGAATACCGGGACTAGCGGGGGTGGAGACCCAGTACTTC	CASSGIPGLAGVETQYF
TRBV5-5	-	-	TRBJ2-3	16	TGTGCCAGCAGCTTTCGGTGGGGGGAGGGCACAGATACGCAGTATTTT	CASSFRWGEGTDTQYF
TRBV6-1	-	-	TRBJ1-2	12	TGTGCCAGCATCACAGGGTCTCGGGGCTACACCTTC	CASITGSRGYTF
TRBV7-9	-	-	TRBJ2-7	16	TGTGCCAGCAGCCGCGCAGACAGGCCGCCTGGGTACGAGCAGTACTTC	CASSRADRPPGYEQYF
TRBV6-5	-	once	TRBJ1-2	13	TGTGCCAGCAGCCCGGGGAAAAACTATGGCTACACCTTC	CASSPGKNYGYTF